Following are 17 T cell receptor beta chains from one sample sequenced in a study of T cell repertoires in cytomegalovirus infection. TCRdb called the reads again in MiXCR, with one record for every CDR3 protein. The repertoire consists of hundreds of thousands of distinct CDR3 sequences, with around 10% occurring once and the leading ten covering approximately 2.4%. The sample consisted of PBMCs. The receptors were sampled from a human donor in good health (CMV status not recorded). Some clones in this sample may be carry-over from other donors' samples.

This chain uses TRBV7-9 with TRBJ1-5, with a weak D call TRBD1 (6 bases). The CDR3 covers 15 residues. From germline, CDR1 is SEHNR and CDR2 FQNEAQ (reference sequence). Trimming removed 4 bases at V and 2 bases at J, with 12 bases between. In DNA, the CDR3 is TGTGCCAGCAGCTACTCGGGGGCTGGCAATCAGCCCCAGCATTTT. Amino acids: CASSYSGAGNQPQHF. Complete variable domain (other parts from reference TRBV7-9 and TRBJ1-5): DTGVSQNPRHKITKRGQNVTFRCDPISEHNRLYWYRQTLGQGPEFLTYFQNEAQLEKSRLLSDRFSAERPKGSFSTLEIQRTEQGDSAMYLCASSYSGAGNQPQHFGDGTRLSIL.

CDR3 nucleotides: TGTGCCAGCAGTTTCAAAGGTGCAGGTCAGCCCCAGCATTTT. Translation gives CASSFKGAGQPQHF. This chain connects TRBV27 to TRBJ1-5; D ambiguous. Germline CDR1 reads MNHEY; CDR2 reads SMNVEV (reference sequence). The ends were cut back, 3 bases at V and 6 bases at J, with 12 bases in the middle. This CDR3 region has 14 residues.

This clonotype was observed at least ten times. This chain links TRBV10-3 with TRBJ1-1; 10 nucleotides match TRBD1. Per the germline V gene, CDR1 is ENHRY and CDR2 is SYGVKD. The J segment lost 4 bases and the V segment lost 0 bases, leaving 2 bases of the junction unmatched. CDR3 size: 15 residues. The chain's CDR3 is CAISESGTGATEAFF. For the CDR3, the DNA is TGTGCCATCAGTGAGTCTGGGACAGGGGCCACTGAAGCTTTCTTT.

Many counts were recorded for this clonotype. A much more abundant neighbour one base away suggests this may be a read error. The CDR3 DNA sequence: TGTGCCAGCAGCCCGCAGGGGGGACACAATGAGCAGTTCTTC. This sequence encodes CASSPQGGHNEQFF. V is TRBV7-6 and J is TRBJ2-1; TRBD1 is a possible D gene (7 bases). Trimming cost V 5 bases and J 5 bases, with 13 bases left between them. CDR1 is SGHVS, CDR2 FNYEAQ, per germline. The CDR3 loop spans 14 amino acids.

The CDR3 loop is CASSYSALTTDTQYF. The CDR3 DNA follows: TGTGCCAGCAGTTACTCCGCGCTTACCACAGATACGCAGTATTTT. V and J are TRBV6-5 and TRBJ2-3, with D hard to call. Germline-derived CDR1 and CDR2 are MNHEY and SVGAGI. V was clipped by 0 bases and J by 2 bases, with 9 bases between them. The CDR3 is 15 amino acids.

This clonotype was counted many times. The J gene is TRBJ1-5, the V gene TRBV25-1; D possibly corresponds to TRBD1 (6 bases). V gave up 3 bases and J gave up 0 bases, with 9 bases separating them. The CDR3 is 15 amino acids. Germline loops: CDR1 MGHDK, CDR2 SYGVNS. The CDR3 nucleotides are TGTGCCAGCAGTGAGGACAGAGATAGCAATCAGCCCCAGCATTTT. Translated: CASSEDRDSNQPQHF.

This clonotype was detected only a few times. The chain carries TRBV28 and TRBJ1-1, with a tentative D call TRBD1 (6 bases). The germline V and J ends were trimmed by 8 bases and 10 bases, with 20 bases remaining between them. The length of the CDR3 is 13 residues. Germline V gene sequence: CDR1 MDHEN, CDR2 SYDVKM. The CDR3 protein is CASRLKWGPGAFF. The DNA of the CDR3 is TGTGCCAGCCGACTGAAGTGGGGGCCAGGAGCTTTCTTT.

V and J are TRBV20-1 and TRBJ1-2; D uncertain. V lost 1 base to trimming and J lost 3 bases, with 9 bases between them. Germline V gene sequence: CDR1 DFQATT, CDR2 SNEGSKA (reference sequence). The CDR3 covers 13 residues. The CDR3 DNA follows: TGCAGTGCTAGAGTGTCAAGGGACTATGGCTACACCTTC. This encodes CSARVSRDYGYTF.

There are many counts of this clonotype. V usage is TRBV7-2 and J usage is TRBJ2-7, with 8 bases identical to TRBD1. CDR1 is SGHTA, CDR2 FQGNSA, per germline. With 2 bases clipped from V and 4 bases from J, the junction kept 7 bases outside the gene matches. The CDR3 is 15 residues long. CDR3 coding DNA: TGTGCCAGCAGCTTAAGCCCGGACAGGGTGTACGAGCAGTACGTC. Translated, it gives CASSLSPDRVYEQYV.

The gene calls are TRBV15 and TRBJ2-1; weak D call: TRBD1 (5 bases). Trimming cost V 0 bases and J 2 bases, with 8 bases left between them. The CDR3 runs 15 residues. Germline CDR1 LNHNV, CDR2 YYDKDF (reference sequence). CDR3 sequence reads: CATSREGVTYNEQFF. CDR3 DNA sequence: TGTGCCACCAGCAGAGAAGGGGTCACCTACAATGAGCAGTTCTTC.

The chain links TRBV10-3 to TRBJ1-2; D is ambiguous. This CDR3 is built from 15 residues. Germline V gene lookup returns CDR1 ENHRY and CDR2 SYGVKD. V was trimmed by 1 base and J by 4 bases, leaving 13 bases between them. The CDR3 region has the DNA TGTGCCATCAGTGAGTTCAACGGGAGGGCCTATGGCTACACCTTC. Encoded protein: CAISEFNGRAYGYTF.

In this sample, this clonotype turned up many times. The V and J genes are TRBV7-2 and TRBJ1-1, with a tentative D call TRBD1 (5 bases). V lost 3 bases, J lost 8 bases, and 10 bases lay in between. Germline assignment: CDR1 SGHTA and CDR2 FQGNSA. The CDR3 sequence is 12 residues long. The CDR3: CASSFVRQEAFF. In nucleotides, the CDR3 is TGTGCCAGCAGCTTTGTGAGACAGGAAGCTTTCTTT.

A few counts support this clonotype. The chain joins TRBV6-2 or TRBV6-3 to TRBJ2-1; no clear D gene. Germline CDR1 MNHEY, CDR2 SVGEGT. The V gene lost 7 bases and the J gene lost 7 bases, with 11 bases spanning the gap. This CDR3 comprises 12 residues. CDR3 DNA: TGTGCCAGCACCCGGTCTGGGAATGAGCAGTTCTTC. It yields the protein CASTRSGNEQFF.

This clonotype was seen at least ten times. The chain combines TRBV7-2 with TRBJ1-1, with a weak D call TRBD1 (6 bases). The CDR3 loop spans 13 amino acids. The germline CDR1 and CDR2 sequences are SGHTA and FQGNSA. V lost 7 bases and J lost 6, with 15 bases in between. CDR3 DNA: TGTGCCAGCAACTCCTTCAGGGGCGCTGAAGCTTTCTTT. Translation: CASNSFRGAEAFF.

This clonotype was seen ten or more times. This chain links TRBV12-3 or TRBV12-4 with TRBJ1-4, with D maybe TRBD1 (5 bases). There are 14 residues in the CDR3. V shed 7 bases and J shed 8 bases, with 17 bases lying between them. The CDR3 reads CASTKNGGGEKLFF. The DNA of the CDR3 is TGTGCCAGCACCAAGAATGGGGGGGGAGAAAAACTGTTTTTT.

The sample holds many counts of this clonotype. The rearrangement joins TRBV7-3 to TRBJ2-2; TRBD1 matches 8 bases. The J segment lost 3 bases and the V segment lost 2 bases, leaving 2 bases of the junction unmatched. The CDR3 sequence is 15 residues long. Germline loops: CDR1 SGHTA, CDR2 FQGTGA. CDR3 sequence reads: CASSLQDRDTGELFF. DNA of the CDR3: TGTGCCAGCAGCTTACAGGACAGGGACACCGGGGAGCTGTTTTTT. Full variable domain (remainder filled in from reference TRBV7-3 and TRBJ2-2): GAGVSQTPSNKVTEKGKYVELRCDPISGHTALYWYRQSLGQGPEFLIYFQGTGAADDSGLPNDRFFAVRPEGSVSTLKIQRTERGDSAVYLCASSLQDRDTGELFFGEGSRLTVL.

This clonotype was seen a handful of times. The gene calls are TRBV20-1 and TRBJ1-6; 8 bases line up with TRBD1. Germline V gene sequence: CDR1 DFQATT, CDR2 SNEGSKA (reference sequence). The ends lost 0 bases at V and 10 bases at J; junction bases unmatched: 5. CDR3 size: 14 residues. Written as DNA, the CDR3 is TGCAGTGCTAGAGAGTGGACAGGGTTATCACCCCTCCACTTT. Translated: CSAREWTGLSPLHF.